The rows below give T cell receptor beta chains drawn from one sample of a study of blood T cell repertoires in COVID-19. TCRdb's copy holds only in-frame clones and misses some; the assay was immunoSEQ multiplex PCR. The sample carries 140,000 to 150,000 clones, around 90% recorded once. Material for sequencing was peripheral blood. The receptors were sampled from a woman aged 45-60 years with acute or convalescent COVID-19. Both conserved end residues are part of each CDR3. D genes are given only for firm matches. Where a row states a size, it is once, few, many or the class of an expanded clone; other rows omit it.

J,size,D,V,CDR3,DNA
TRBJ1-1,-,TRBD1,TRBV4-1,CASSQPLQGSRGTEAFF,TGCGCCAGCAGCCAACCCCTACAGGGGAGTAGGGGCACTGAAGCTTTCTTT
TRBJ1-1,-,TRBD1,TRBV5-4,CASSLDGTGGTEAFF,TGTGCCAGCAGCTTGGACGGGACAGGGGGCACTGAAGCTTTCTTT
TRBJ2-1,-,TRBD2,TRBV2,CAVPEGLAGGYNEQFF,TGTGCCGTCCCTGAGGGGCTAGCGGGGGGTTACAATGAGCAGTTCTTC
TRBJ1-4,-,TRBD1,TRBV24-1,CATSDFGQVEKLFF,TGTGCCACCAGTGATTTCGGACAGGTTGAAAAACTGTTTTTT
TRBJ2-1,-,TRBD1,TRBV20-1,CSAGTDIEQFF,TGCAGTGCCGGGACAGATATCGAGCAGTTCTTC
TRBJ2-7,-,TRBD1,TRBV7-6,CVSSFADRGQRHEQYF,TGTGTCAGCAGCTTCGCTGACAGGGGGCAAAGGCACGAGCAGTACTTC
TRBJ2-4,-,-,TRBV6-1,CASSELDSRNIQYF,TGTGCCAGCAGTGAATTGGACAGTAGAAACATTCAGTACTTC
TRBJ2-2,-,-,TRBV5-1,CASSLTDTNTGELFF,TGCGCCAGCAGCCTCACGGACACCAACACCGGGGAGCTGTTTTTT
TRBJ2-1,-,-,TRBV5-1,CASSLGWGVRTLAYNEQFF,TGCGCCAGCAGCTTGGGCTGGGGGGTGAGGACTCTTGCTTACAATGAGCAGTTCTTC
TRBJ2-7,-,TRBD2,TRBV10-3,CAISDSGLAGGISYEQYF,TGTGCCATCAGTGACTCGGGACTAGCGGGTGGGATCTCCTACGAGCAGTACTTC
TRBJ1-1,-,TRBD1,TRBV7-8,CASSLEQGDTEAFF,TGTGCCAGCAGCTTAGAACAGGGGGACACTGAAGCTTTCTTT
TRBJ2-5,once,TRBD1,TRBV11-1,CASSRTGDGETQYF,TGTGCCAGCAGCCGGACAGGGGACGGGGAGACCCAGTACTTC
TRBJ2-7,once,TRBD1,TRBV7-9,CASSVTGYEQYF,TGTGCCAGCAGCGTGACAGGGTACGAGCAGTACTTC